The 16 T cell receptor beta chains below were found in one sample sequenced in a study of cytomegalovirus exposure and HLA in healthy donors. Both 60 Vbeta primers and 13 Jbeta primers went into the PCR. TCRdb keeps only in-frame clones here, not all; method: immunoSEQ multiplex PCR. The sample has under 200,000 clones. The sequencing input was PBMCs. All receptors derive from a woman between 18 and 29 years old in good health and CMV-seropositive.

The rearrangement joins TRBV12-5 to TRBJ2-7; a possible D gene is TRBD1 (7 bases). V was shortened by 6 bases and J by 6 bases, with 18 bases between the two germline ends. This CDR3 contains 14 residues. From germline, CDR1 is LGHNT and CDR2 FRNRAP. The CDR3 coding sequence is TGTGCTAGTGGCCAATCAGGGGGAGGAGGCGAGCAGTACTTC. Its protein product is CASGQSGGGGEQYF.

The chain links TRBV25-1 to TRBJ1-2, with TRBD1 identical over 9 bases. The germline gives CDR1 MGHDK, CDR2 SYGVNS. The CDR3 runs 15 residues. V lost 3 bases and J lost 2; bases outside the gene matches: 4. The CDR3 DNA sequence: TGTGCCAGCAGTGAGGCCGGGACAGGGAACTATGGCTACACCTTC. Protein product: CASSEAGTGNYGYTF.

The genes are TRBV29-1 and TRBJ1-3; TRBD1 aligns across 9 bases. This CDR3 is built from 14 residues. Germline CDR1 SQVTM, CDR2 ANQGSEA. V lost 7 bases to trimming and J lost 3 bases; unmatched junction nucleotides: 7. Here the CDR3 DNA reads TGCAGCGCTAGGACAGGGGCTTTTGGAAACACCATATATTTT. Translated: CSARTGAFGNTIYF.

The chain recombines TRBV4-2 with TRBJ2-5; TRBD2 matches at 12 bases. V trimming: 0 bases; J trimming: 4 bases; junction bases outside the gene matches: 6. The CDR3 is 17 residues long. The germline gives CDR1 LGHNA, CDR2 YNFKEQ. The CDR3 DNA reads TGTGCCAGCAGCCAAGAGCCTAGCGGGGGGGCCGCAGAGACCCAGTACTTC. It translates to CASSQEPSGGAAETQYF.

The CDR3 nucleotides read TGCGCCAGCAGCTTGGAACTAGCGGGAGAGACCCAGTACTTC. As protein: CASSLELAGETQYF. V usage is TRBV5-1 and J usage is TRBJ2-5; TRBD2 aligns across 9 bases. The ends lost 0 bases at V and 4 bases at J; junction bases unmatched: 1. The length of the CDR3 is 14 residues. From germline, CDR1 is SGHRS and CDR2 YFSETQ.

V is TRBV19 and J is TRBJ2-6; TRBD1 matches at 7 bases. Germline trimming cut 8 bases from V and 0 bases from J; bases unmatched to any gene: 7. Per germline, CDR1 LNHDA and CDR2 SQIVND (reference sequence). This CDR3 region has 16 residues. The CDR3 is CASSAGGPSGANVLTF. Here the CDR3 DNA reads TGTGCCAGTTCGGCAGGGGGACCCTCTGGGGCCAACGTCCTGACTTTC.

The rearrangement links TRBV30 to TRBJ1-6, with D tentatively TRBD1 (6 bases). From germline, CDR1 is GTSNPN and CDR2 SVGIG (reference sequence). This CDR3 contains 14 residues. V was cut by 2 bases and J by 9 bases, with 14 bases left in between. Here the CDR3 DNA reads TGTGCCTGGAGTATCGGACAGAAAACTTCACCCCTCCACTTT. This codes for CAWSIGQKTSPLHF.

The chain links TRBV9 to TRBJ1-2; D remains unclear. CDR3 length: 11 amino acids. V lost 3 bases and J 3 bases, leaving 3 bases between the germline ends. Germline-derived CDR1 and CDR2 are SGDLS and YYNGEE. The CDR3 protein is CASSADYGYTF. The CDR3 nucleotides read TGTGCCAGCAGCGCCGACTATGGCTACACCTTC.

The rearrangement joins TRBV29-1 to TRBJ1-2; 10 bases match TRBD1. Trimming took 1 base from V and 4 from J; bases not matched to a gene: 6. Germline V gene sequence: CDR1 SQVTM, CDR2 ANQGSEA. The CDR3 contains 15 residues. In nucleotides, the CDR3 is TGCAGCGTTGAAGGGACAGGGGGTCTCTTCTATGGCTACACCTTC. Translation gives CSVEGTGGLFYGYTF.

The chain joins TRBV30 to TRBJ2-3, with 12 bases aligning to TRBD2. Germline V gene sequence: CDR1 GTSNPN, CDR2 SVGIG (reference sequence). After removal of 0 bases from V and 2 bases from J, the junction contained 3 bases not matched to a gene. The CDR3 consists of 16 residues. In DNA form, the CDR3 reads TGTGCCTGGAGTGTGGGACTAGCGGGCCTCACAGATACGCAGTATTTT. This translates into CAWSVGLAGLTDTQYF.

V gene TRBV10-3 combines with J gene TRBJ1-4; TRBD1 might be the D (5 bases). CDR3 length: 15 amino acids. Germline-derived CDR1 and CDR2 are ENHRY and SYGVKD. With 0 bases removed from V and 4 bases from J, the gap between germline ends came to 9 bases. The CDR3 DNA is TGTGCCATCAGTGAGTCGGGGGGGAGTAATGAAAAACTGTTTTTT. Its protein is CAISESGGSNEKLFF.

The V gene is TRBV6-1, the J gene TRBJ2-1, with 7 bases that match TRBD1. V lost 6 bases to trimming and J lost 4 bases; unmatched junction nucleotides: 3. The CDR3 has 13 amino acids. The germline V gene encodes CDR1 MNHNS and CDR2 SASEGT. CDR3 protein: CASSGDRYNEQFF. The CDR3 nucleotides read TGTGCCAGCAGCGGGGACAGATACAATGAGCAGTTCTTC.

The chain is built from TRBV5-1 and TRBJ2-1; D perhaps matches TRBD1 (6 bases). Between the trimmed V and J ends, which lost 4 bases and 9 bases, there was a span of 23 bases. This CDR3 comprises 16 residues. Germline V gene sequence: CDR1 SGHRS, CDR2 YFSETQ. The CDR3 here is CASSKGVGLEFSEQFF. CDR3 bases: TGCGCCAGCAGCAAGGGGGTCGGGCTCGAGTTTAGTGAGCAGTTCTTC.

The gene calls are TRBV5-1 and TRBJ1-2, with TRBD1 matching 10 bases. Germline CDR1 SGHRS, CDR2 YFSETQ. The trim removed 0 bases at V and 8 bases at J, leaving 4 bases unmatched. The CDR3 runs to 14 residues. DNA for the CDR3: TGCGCCAGCAGCTTGGCTGGGACAGGGGTCGGCTACACCTTC. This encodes CASSLAGTGVGYTF.

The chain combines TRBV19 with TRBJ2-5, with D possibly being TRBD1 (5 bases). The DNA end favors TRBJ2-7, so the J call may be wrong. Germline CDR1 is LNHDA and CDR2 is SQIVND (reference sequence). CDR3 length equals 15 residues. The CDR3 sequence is CASSRYKTVSDEQYF. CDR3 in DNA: TGTGCCAGTAGTCGATACAAGACAGTAAGCGACGAGCAGTACTTC.

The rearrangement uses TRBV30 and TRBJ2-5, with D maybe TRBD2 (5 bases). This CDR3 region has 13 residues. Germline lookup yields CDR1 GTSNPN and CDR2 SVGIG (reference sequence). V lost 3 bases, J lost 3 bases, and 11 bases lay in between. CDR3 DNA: TGTGCCTGGAGGCCACTAGGGAAAGAGACCCAGTACTTC. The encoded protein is CAWRPLGKETQYF.